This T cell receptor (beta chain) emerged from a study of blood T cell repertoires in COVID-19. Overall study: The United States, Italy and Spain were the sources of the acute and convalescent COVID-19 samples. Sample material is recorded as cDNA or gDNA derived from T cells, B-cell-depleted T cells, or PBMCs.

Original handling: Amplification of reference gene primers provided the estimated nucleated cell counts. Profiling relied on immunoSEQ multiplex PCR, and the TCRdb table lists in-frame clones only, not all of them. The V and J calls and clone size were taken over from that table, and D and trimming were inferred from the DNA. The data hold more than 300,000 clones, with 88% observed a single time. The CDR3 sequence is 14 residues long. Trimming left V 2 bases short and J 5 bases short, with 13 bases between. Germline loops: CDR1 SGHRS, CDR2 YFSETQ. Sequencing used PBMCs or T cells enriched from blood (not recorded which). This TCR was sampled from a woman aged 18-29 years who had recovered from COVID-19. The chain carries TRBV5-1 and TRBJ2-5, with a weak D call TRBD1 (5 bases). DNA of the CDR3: TGCGCCAGCAGCTTCAATCAGGGTAGGGAGACCCAGTACTTC. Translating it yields CASSFNQGRETQYF.